Below, one T cell receptor (beta chain) is given with its context. This specimen comes from a study of T cell clones after liver transplantation. Data came from immunoSEQ multiplex PCR; TCRdb stores just in-frame clones and leaves some out. This sample has about 78,000 clones, with 75% to 85% found just once. The sequence derives from a human donor who received a liver transplant. The specimen comprised CD4+ T cells from blood, sampled before liver transplant.

The CDR3 bases are TGTGCCAGCAGCCAAGGGGGTAGCGGGAGTAAAGGCGGGGAGCTGTTTTTT. This gives the protein CASSQGGSGSKGGELFF. The J gene is TRBJ2-2, the V gene TRBV7-3; 9 nucleotides agree with TRBD2. Germline V gene data show CDR1 as SGHTA and CDR2 as FQGTGA. This CDR3 region has 17 residues. The V segment lost 5 bases and the J segment 7 bases; nucleotides outside the gene matches: 14.